This T cell receptor (beta chain) was captured by sequencing in a study of cytomegalovirus exposure and HLA in healthy donors. Study conclusions and caveats: A highly shared variant cluster was judged a likely technical artifact. In a later analysis, productive TCRs from donors in an Asian-associated ancestry cluster reportedly carried fewer N-insertions than the cohort mean. The authors later found TCR association rates varying by HLA locus, with DRB1 most and HLA-C fewest.

PCR primers comprised 60 Vbeta and 13 Jbeta primers. Repertoires were generated with immunoSEQ multiplex PCR, while TCRdb's copy carries only in-frame clones and drops some. Among around 160,000 clones listed, just under 75% were seen once. The CDR3 covers 15 residues. Germline values: CDR1 SGHTA, CDR2 FQGNSA. Between the trimmed V and J ends, which lost 5 bases and 8 bases, there was a span of 21 bases. Only one count was recorded for this clone. Its antigen is currently unknown. The sequencing sample was made of PBMCs. This clonotype was obtained from a woman in her late teens or twenties in good health and CMV-seronegative. V and J are TRBV7-2 and TRBJ1-2, with D maybe TRBD1 (6 bases). This CDR3 reads CASSQTPTVGAGYTF. The CDR3 DNA reads as TGTGCCAGCAGCCAGACCCCGACGGTGGGGGCAGGCTACACCTTC.